These 7 T cell receptor beta chains were sequenced from one sample in a study of T-cell memory formation after mild COVID-19. TCRdb passed the 5' RACE reads through MiXCR, listing each CDR3 protein once. The sample contains approximately 560,000 distinct CDR3 sequences, roughly 17% of which appear only once. Sequencing used PBMCs or a T cell subset sorted from them (not recorded which). The receptors derive from an adult woman who had mild COVID-19 (a few samples of this study predate the infection). Cell type and time point are not known.

This clonotype was observed many times. In DNA, the CDR3 is TGCAGTGCAGGGATCGGAGTGAGGCAGTTCTTC. Translating gives CSAGIGVRQFF. V and J are TRBV20-1 and TRBJ2-1; D not certain. V lost 6 bases and J lost 12, with 15 bases in between. Germline loops: CDR1 DFQATT, CDR2 SNEGSKA (reference sequence). CDR3 length: 11 residues.

The V gene is TRBV12-3 or TRBV12-4, the J gene TRBJ1-4, with TRBD1 matching over 11 bases. J was trimmed by 5 bases and V by 0 bases; bases with no gene match: 8. The CDR3 sequence is 18 residues long. CDR3 DNA: TGTGCCAGCAGTTTAGCTCCGGGACAGGGGGACGGAAATGAAAAACTGTTTTTT. Its translation is CASSLAPGQGDGNEKLFF.

This clonotype occurred a few times. The chain carries TRBV7-6 and TRBJ2-4; D call uncertain. Looked up from germline, CDR1 is SGHVS and CDR2 is FNYEAQ. Trimming left V 1 base short and J 2 bases short, with 12 bases between. The CDR3 totals 16 residues. The CDR3 DNA is TGTGCCAGCAGCTTAGGGCCTGAAGGTTCCAAAAACATTCAGTACTTC. It specifies CASSLGPEGSKNIQYF.

This clonotype was seen more than once but under ten times. The genes are TRBV11-2 and TRBJ2-7, with TRBD2 matching 10 bases. This CDR3 has 15 amino acids. Per the germline V gene, CDR1 is SGHAT and CDR2 is FQNNGV. The V gene end was trimmed by 5 bases and the J gene end by 2 bases; junction bases not matched to a gene: 6. The CDR3 DNA follows: TGTGCCAGCAGCCACGCAGCGGGAGGGCCCTACGAGCAGTACTTC. Its translation is CASSHAAGGPYEQYF. The variable domain in full, with the rest retrieved from reference TRBV11-2 and TRBJ2-7, is EAGVAQSPRYKIIEKRQSVAFWCNPISGHATLYWYQQILGQGPKLLIQFQNNGVVDDSQLPKDRFSAERLKGVDSTLKIQPAKLEDSAVYLCASSHAAGGPYEQYFGPGTRLTVT.

The rearrangement joins TRBV15 to TRBJ1-2; 8 bases map to TRBD1. The CDR3 sequence is 14 residues long. Unmatched junction bases numbered 5, after V lost 0 bases and J lost 8 bases. The germline CDR1 and CDR2 sequences are LNHNV and YYDKDF (reference sequence). The CDR3 loop is CATSRDLTGGGYTF. CDR3 DNA sequence: TGTGCCACCAGCAGAGATCTCACAGGGGGAGGCTACACCTTC.

This clonotype has only a few counts. This chain links TRBV5-1 with TRBJ1-5; D ambiguous. V lost 2 bases, J lost 4 bases, and 25 bases lay in between. The CDR3 length is 19 residues. CDR1 and CDR2 from the germline V gene are SGHRS and YFSETQ. The CDR3 coding sequence is TGCGCCAGCAGCTTTCGCGCGAGAGGGAGCTCTCTTAGAAATCAGCCCCAGCATTTT. Encoded protein: CASSFRARGSSLRNQPQHF.

This clonotype occurred once. Here the CDR3 DNA reads TGTGCCAGTAGCCCCACAGGGGCCGGAGGCGACACCGGGGAGCTGTTTTTT. Amino acid sequence: CASSPTGAGGDTGELFF. This sequence joins TRBV19 and TRBJ2-2; 7 bases are a match to TRBD1. CDR1 is LNHDA, CDR2 SQIVND, per germline (reference sequence). The CDR3 spans 17 residues. After removal of 6 bases from V and 3 bases from J, the junction contained 13 bases not matched to a gene. The full variable domain, with the rest looked up from reference TRBV19 and TRBJ2-2, is DGGITQSPKYLFRKEGQNVTLSCEQNLNHDAMYWYRQDPGQGLRLIYYSQIVNDFQKGDIAEGYSVSREKKESFPLTVTSAQKNPTAFYLCASSPTGAGGDTGELFFGEGSRLTVL.